One and the same sample provided the 8 T cell receptor beta chains below, sequenced in a study of blood T cell repertoires in COVID-19. TCRdb's copy holds only in-frame clones and misses some; the assay was immunoSEQ multiplex PCR. The sample shows about 170,000 clones, around four fifths of them seen only once. The specimen sequenced was peripheral blood. Receptor source: a man aged 70 or older with acute or convalescent COVID-19.

The chain carries TRBV19 and TRBJ2-2; a weak D match, TRBD2 (5 bases). Looked up from germline, CDR1 is LNHDA and CDR2 is SQIVND (reference sequence). V dropped 4 bases and J dropped 6 bases, with 18 bases sitting between them. The CDR3 runs 16 residues. As DNA, the CDR3 is TGTGCCAGTAGTAGGCGGGCCGGGTCAATTTCCGGGGAGCTGTTTTTT. Amino acids: CASSRRAGSISGELFF. The variable domain in full, completed from reference TRBV19 and TRBJ2-2, reads DGGITQSPKYLFRKEGQNVTLSCEQNLNHDAMYWYRQDPGQGLRLIYYSQIVNDFQKGDIAEGYSVSREKKESFPLTVTSAQKNPTAFYLCASSRRAGSISGELFFGEGSRLTVL.

V usage is TRBV5-1 and J usage is TRBJ2-5; 10 bases are shared with TRBD1. The germline V gene has CDR1 SGHRS and CDR2 YFSETQ. V shed 8 bases, J shed 1 base, and the junction held 8 bases outside the gene matches. There are 15 residues in the CDR3. CDR3 DNA: TGCGCCAGTTGCGAGGGACAGGGGACCCAAGAGACCCAGTACTTC. It specifies CASCEGQGTQETQYF.

The gene calls are TRBV11-1 and TRBJ1-1; 8 positions agree with TRBD1. The CDR3 is 13 residues long. Germline-derived CDR1 and CDR2 are SGHAT and FQDESV (reference sequence). V lost 7 bases, J lost 4 bases, and 5 bases stayed unmatched. The CDR3 sequence is CASMTGAGTEAFF. As DNA, the CDR3 is TGTGCCAGCATGACAGGGGCCGGCACTGAAGCTTTCTTT.

The CDR3 DNA follows: TGCGCCAGCAAGGGGACAACGAACACTGAAGCTTTCTTT. Its translation is CASKGTTNTEAFF. The genes are TRBV10-2 and TRBJ1-1, with TRBD1 as a possible D gene (6 bases). Germline V CDR1 and CDR2: WSHSY, SAAADI. V dropped 7 bases and J dropped 1 base, with 10 bases sitting between them. The CDR3 totals 13 residues.

This clone was counted a few times. The chain is built from TRBV18 and TRBJ1-2, with 8 bases matching TRBD1. J lost 5 bases, V lost 1 base, and 6 bases had no gene match. The germline CDR1 and CDR2 sequences are KGHSH and LQKENI. The CDR3 runs 15 residues. The CDR3 protein is CASSPRQGPPYGYTF. For the CDR3, the DNA is TGTGCCAGCTCACCACGACAGGGGCCCCCGTATGGCTACACCTTC.

This clone was detected only a few times. V is TRBV5-1 and J is TRBJ2-1; 8 bases match TRBD1. V shed 0 bases, J shed 7 bases, and the junction held 9 bases outside the gene matches. This CDR3 is 16 amino acids long. Germline-derived CDR1 and CDR2 are SGHRS and YFSETQ. The CDR3 sequence is CASSLAWTGLWNEQFF. The CDR3 coding sequence is TGCGCCAGCAGCTTGGCATGGACAGGGTTGTGGAATGAGCAGTTCTTC.

This chain joins TRBV10-3 and TRBJ2-7; possibly TRBD2 for D (7 bases). The CDR3 runs 16 residues. V was shortened by 0 bases and J by 0 bases, with 12 bases between the two germline ends. CDR1 is ENHRY, CDR2 SYGVKD, per germline. CDR3 loop: CAISESGGAASYEQYF. Written as DNA, the CDR3 is TGTGCCATCAGTGAGTCTGGGGGGGCCGCCTCCTACGAGCAGTACTTC.

This clone showed up just a few times. V is TRBV18 and J is TRBJ2-1, with 7 bases identical to TRBD1. Germline V CDR1 and CDR2: KGHSH, LQKENI. After removal of 6 bases from V and 0 bases from J, the junction contained 5 bases not matched to a gene. The CDR3 has 15 residues. Here the CDR3 reads CASSYRGSSYNEQFF. DNA of the CDR3: TGTGCCAGCTCGTACAGGGGAAGCTCCTACAATGAGCAGTTCTTC.